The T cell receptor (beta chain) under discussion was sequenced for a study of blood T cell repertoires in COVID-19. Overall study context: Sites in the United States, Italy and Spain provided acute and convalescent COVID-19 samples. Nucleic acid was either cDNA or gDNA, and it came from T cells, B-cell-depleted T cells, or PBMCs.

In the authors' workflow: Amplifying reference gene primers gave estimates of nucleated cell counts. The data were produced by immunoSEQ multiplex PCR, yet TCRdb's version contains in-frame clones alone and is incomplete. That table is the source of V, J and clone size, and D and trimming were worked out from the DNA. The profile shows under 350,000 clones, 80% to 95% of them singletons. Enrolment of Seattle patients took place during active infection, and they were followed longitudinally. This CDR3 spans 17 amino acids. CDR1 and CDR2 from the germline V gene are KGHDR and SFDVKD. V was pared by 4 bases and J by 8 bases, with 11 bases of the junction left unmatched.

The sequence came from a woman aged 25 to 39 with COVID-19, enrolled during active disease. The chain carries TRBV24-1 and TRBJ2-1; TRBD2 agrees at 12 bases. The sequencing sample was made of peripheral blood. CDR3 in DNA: TGTGCCACCAGTGACAGGACTAGCGGGACCCTCCAAGATGAGCAGTTCTTC. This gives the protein CATSDRTSGTLQDEQFF.